The 31 T cell receptor beta chains below were found in one sample sequenced in a study of blood T cell repertoires in COVID-19. Data came from immunoSEQ multiplex PCR; TCRdb stores just in-frame clones and leaves some out. The sample has approximately 450,000 clones, over 75% seen once. Sequencing input: PBMCs or T cells enriched from blood (not recorded which). The receptor source for this set is a man aged 25 to 40 who had recovered from COVID-19.

This clone was seen only once. The rearrangement uses TRBV3-1 (or the pseudogene TRBV3-2) and TRBJ2-1, with 8 positions matching TRBD1. The CDR3 has 13 residues. Looked up from germline, CDR1 is LGHDT and CDR2 is YNNKEL (reference sequence). The V segment lost 4 bases and the J segment 5 bases; nucleotides outside the gene matches: 1. CDR3 loop: CASSPDRDNEQFF. CDR3 bases: TGTGCCAGCAGCCCGGACAGGGACAATGAGCAGTTCTTC.

The CDR3 loop reads CASSPPRHGTGVGDYNSPLHF. CDR3 bases: TGTGCCAGCAGTCCTCCCCGCCACGGGACAGGGGTAGGGGATTATAATTCACCCCTCCACTTT. This chain links TRBV28 with TRBJ1-6, with 10 bases fitting TRBD1. In germline, CDR1 is MDHEN, CDR2 SYDVKM. The CDR3 contains 21 residues. V lost 5 bases, J lost 4 bases, and 20 bases stayed unmatched.

The chain joins TRBV29-1 to TRBJ2-6; possibly TRBD2 for D (7 bases). CDR1 is SQVTM, CDR2 ANQGSEA, per germline. V lost 7 bases to trimming and J lost 0 bases, with 19 bases between them. The CDR3 totals 17 residues. The CDR3 coding sequence is TGCAGCGCTGCGGGGGCGGGGCACCACTCTGGGGCCAACGTCCTGACTTTC. As protein: CSAAGAGHHSGANVLTF. The whole variable domain, remainder taken from reference TRBV29-1 and TRBJ2-6, is SAVISQKPSRDICQRGTSLTIQCQVDSQVTMMFWYRQQPGQSLTLIATANQGSEATYESGFVIDKFPISRPNLTFSTLTVSNMSPEDSSIYLCSAAGAGHHSGANVLTFGAGSRLTVL.

The chain joins TRBV7-9 to TRBJ1-2; TRBD1 is a possible D gene (5 bases). This CDR3 spans 12 amino acids. Germline CDR1 and CDR2: SEHNR and FQNEAQ (reference sequence). Trimming took off 7 bases at V and 6 bases at J, with 12 bases between the two ends. CDR3: CASTSGIHGYTF. DNA for the CDR3: TGTGCCAGCACCTCAGGGATCCATGGCTACACCTTC. The whole variable domain, remainder taken from reference TRBV7-9 and TRBJ1-2, is DTGVSQNPRHKITKRGQNVTFRCDPISEHNRLYWYRQTLGQGPEFLTYFQNEAQLEKSRLLSDRFSAERPKGSFSTLEIQRTEQGDSAMYLCASTSGIHGYTFGSGTRLTVV.

The chain combines TRBV30 with TRBJ1-4; 9 positions match TRBD1. CDR3 size: 14 residues. Trimming at V came to 2 bases and at J to 8 bases, leaving 6 bases not matched to a gene. Germline V lookup: CDR1 GTSNPN, CDR2 SVGIG (reference sequence). CDR3 protein: CAWSSGTGYEKLFF. CDR3 in DNA: TGTGCCTGGAGTTCCGGGACAGGGTACGAAAAACTGTTTTTT.

The chain links TRBV6-7 to TRBJ1-1; D gene unclear. TRBV6-7 is identified as an open reading frame with a role that is uncertain. There are 11 residues in the CDR3. V was shortened by 8 bases and J by 4 bases, with 8 bases between the two germline ends. CDR3 in amino acids: CASALSTEAFF. CDR3 coding DNA: TGTGCCAGCGCCCTTAGCACTGAAGCTTTCTTT.

The chain employs TRBV4-1 and TRBJ1-2; no clear D gene. Between the trimmed V and J ends, which lost 1 base and 4 bases, there was a span of 4 bases. Germline V gene data show CDR1 as MGHRA and CDR2 as YSYEKL. CDR3 length equals 12 residues. CDR3 sequence: CASSQVSYGYTF. In DNA form, the CDR3 reads TGCGCCAGCAGCCAAGTCAGCTATGGCTACACCTTC.

V is TRBV3-1 (or the pseudogene TRBV3-2) and J is TRBJ1-1; D possibly corresponds to TRBD1 (6 bases). Between the trimmed V and J ends, which lost 7 bases and 8 bases, there was a span of 17 bases. The CDR3 runs to 13 residues. Germline V CDR1 and CDR2: LGHDT, YNNKEL (reference sequence). CDR3 sequence (DNA): TGTGCCAGCATAGACACAGGGCAACGCGAAGCTTTCTTT. Translated, it gives CASIDTGQREAFF.

This clone was seen a single time. This chain links TRBV5-1 with TRBJ2-1; D remains ambiguous. The CDR3 totals 12 residues. V lost 0 bases and J 10 bases, leaving 8 bases between the germline ends. CDR1 and CDR2 (germline): SGHRS, YFSETQ. DNA for the CDR3: TGCGCCAGCAGCTTGGAAGCCCGGGAGCAGTTCTTC. Its protein product is CASSLEAREQFF.

V and J are TRBV28 and TRBJ2-1, with 8 bases that match TRBD1. The trim removed 2 bases at V and 6 bases at J, leaving 6 bases unmatched. The V gene's germline CDR1 is MDHEN and CDR2 SYDVKM. The CDR3 runs to 15 residues. CDR3 DNA: TGTGCCAGCAGTTTAAAACGGACAGGGCTCAATGAGCAGTTCTTC. Protein sequence: CASSLKRTGLNEQFF.

The rearrangement joins TRBV15 to TRBJ2-7; 7 bases align to TRBD1. Germline CDR1 is LNHNV and CDR2 is YYDKDF (reference sequence). The CDR3 is 13 amino acids. V lost 5 bases to trimming and J lost 3 bases; unmatched junction nucleotides: 4. The CDR3, as DNA: TGTGCCACCAGCCGTCGACAGGGCTACGAGCAGTACTTC. Translating gives CATSRRQGYEQYF. The full variable domain, with the rest looked up from reference TRBV15 and TRBJ2-7, is DAMVIQNPRYQVTQFGKPVTLSCSQTLNHNVMYWYQQKSSQAPKLLFHYYDKDFNNEADTPDNFQSRRPNTSFCFLDIRSPGLGDTAMYLCATSRRQGYEQYFGPGTRLTVT.

This sequence joins TRBV6-1 and TRBJ2-1; TRBD2 aligns across 11 bases. J was trimmed by 7 bases and V by 4 bases; bases with no gene match: 12. This CDR3 region has 17 residues. Germline V gene sequence: CDR1 MNHNS, CDR2 SASEGT. The CDR3 loop is CASSARSGRATGNEQFF. CDR3 sequence (DNA): TGTGCCAGCAGTGCTCGTAGCGGGAGGGCCACAGGGAATGAGCAGTTCTTC.

V usage is TRBV3-1 (or the pseudogene TRBV3-2) and J usage is TRBJ1-5; D is possibly TRBD1 (5 bases). The germline V and J ends were trimmed by 0 bases and 5 bases, with 11 bases remaining between them. Germline CDR1 and CDR2: LGHDT and YNNKEL (reference sequence). CDR3 size: 15 residues. CDR3: CASSQDSGVYQPQHF. CDR3 in DNA: TGTGCCAGCAGCCAAGATTCGGGGGTCTATCAGCCCCAGCATTTT.

The chain recombines TRBV20-1 with TRBJ1-1; the D is unclear. In germline, CDR1 is DFQATT, CDR2 SNEGSKA (reference sequence). V lost 4 bases, J lost 7 bases, and 10 bases lay in between. The CDR3 contains 11 residues. The CDR3 nucleotides are TGCAGTGCTATCCCGGGGAGTGAAGCTTTCTTT. It encodes CSAIPGSEAFF.

The chain links TRBV27 to TRBJ2-7; TRBD1 matches 9 bases. The V gene end was trimmed by 4 bases and the J gene end by 3 bases; junction bases not matched to a gene: 4. Germline-derived CDR1 and CDR2 are MNHEY and SMNVEV (reference sequence). This CDR3 region has 14 residues. The CDR3 nucleotides read TGTGCCAGCAGTTCCTTGACAGGGGGCTACGAGCAGTACTTC. Its translation: CASSSLTGGYEQYF.

V is TRBV9 and J is TRBJ2-1; 8 bases match TRBD1. The CDR3 contains 15 residues. Trimming removed 0 bases from V and 3 bases from J; junction bases left unmatched: 2. Germline V gene sequence: CDR1 SGDLS, CDR2 YYNGEE. The CDR3 DNA follows: TGTGCCAGCAGCGTAGCAGGGGGCCACTACAATGAGCAGTTCTTC. This sequence encodes CASSVAGGHYNEQFF.

This sequence joins TRBV19 and TRBJ2-1; 12 bases align to TRBD2. Germline CDR1 LNHDA, CDR2 SQIVND (reference sequence). The CDR3 covers 16 residues. The junction had 4 bases not matched to a gene; V was cut back by 5 bases and J by 2 bases. DNA for the CDR3: TGTGCCAGTAGTCTAGCGGGAGGGCTTACCTACAATGAGCAGTTCTTC. This codes for CASSLAGGLTYNEQFF.

This clone was recorded once. The chain uses TRBV9 and TRBJ2-2; 9 nucleotides line up with TRBD1. CDR3 length equals 15 residues. With V trimmed by 2 bases and J by 2 bases, 1 base remained unmatched. The germline gives CDR1 SGDLS, CDR2 YYNGEE. As DNA, the CDR3 is TGTGCCAGCAGCGTGACAGGGGGAAACACCGGGGAGCTGTTTTTT. Amino acid sequence: CASSVTGGNTGELFF.

The J gene is TRBJ1-5, the V gene TRBV29-1; D unclear. V lost 6 bases and J 4 bases, leaving 16 bases between the germline ends. Germline CDR1 and CDR2: SQVTM and ANQGSEA. This CDR3 comprises 14 residues. The CDR3 region is CSVVTGEGNQPQHF. The CDR3 DNA follows: TGCAGCGTGGTGACCGGGGAGGGAAATCAGCCCCAGCATTTT. The variable domain in full, completed from reference TRBV29-1 and TRBJ1-5, reads SAVISQKPSRDICQRGTSLTIQCQVDSQVTMMFWYRQQPGQSLTLIATANQGSEATYESGFVIDKFPISRPNLTFSTLTVSNMSPEDSSIYLCSVVTGEGNQPQHFGDGTRLSIL.

The chain carries TRBV7-9 and TRBJ1-2, with TRBD1 identical over 7 bases. V shed 5 bases, J shed 3 bases, and the junction held 6 bases outside the gene matches. The germline V gene encodes CDR1 SEHNR and CDR2 FQNEAQ (reference sequence). This CDR3 is 14 amino acids long. The CDR3: CASSPRGTDYGYTF. Written as DNA, the CDR3 is TGTGCCAGCAGCCCACGAGGGACAGACTATGGCTACACCTTC.

V gene TRBV2 combines with J gene TRBJ1-5; no reliable D call. The CDR3 sequence is 13 residues long. Germline CDR1 reads SNHLY; CDR2 reads FYNNEI. V lost 5 bases and J lost 5, with 10 bases in between. In DNA, the CDR3 is TGTGCCAGCAGTCCCAGGATCGATCAGCCCCAGCATTTT. This translates into CASSPRIDQPQHF.

The count of this clone is one. The chain links TRBV7-2 to TRBJ2-2; D not certain. Trimming took off 1 base at V and 2 bases at J, with 14 bases between the two ends. Germline-derived CDR1 and CDR2 are SGHTA and FQGNSA. The CDR3 has 17 residues. CDR3 in DNA: TGTGCCAGCAGCTTAGTTGGTTTAGCCGATAACACCGGGGAGCTGTTTTTT. Protein sequence: CASSLVGLADNTGELFF.

The chain couples TRBV7-3 to TRBJ2-2; the match to TRBD2 covers 8 bases. The CDR3 extends over 16 amino acids. The germline CDR1 and CDR2 sequences are SGHTA and FQGTGA. After removal of 5 bases from V and 7 bases from J, the junction contained 12 bases not matched to a gene. The chain's CDR3 is CASSPHEAGVFGELFF. The CDR3 region has the DNA TGTGCCAGCAGCCCCCATGAAGCGGGAGTATTCGGGGAGCTGTTTTTT.

This sequence joins TRBV5-1 and TRBJ2-1; TRBD1 matches 10 bases. The CDR3 consists of 21 residues. V trimming: 4 bases; J trimming: 10 bases; junction bases outside the gene matches: 29. Looked up from germline, CDR1 is SGHRS and CDR2 is YFSETQ. CDR3 DNA: TGCGCCAGCAGCACCGAAACCGGGACAGGGGTTGGAGCTCAGATTCGGGGAGAGCAGTTCTTC. Its translation: CASSTETGTGVGAQIRGEQFF. The variable domain in full, completed from reference TRBV5-1 and TRBJ2-1, reads KAGVTQTPRYLIKTRGQQVTLSCSPISGHRSVSWYQQTPGQGLQFLFEYFSETQRNKGNFPGRFSGRQFSNSRSEMNVSTLELGDSALYLCASSTETGTGVGAQIRGEQFFGPGTRLTVL.

The CDR3 sequence: CSASSDRGSPGELFF. CDR3 coding DNA: TGCAGTGCTAGTTCGGACAGGGGTTCGCCCGGGGAGCTGTTTTTT. The chain is built from TRBV20-1 and TRBJ2-2; 9 bases agree with TRBD1. V was clipped by 3 bases and J by 6 bases; unmatched bases: 8. The CDR3 runs to 15 residues. Germline V gene data show CDR1 as DFQATT and CDR2 as SNEGSKA (reference sequence).

The chain uses TRBV25-1 and TRBJ2-1, with 10 bases that match TRBD2. The germline CDR1 and CDR2 sequences are MGHDK and SYGVNS. CDR3 size: 17 residues. V lost 3 bases and J lost 9; bases outside the gene matches: 14. The CDR3 sequence is CASSDRTSGHIMGEQFF. The CDR3 nucleotides read TGTGCCAGCAGTGACAGGACTAGCGGCCATATTATGGGTGAGCAGTTCTTC.

The gene calls are TRBV7-2 and TRBJ1-4; perhaps TRBD1 as D (6 bases). Germline assignment: CDR1 SGHTA and CDR2 FQGNSA. The V end was cut by 4 bases, the J end by 8 bases, with 17 bases between. The CDR3 covers 15 residues. CDR3 DNA: TGTGCCAGCAGCTGGGGGGGTCAGGGGACGGAAAAACTGTTTTTT. Translated: CASSWGGQGTEKLFF.

The V and J genes are TRBV5-5 and TRBJ1-5; D unclear. This CDR3 contains 12 residues. The V gene's germline CDR1 is SGHKS and CDR2 YYEKEE (reference sequence). V dropped 1 base and J dropped 10 bases, with 9 bases sitting between them. The CDR3 is CASSLNSHPQHF. As DNA, the CDR3 is TGTGCCAGCAGCTTGAACAGTCATCCCCAGCATTTT.

This rearrangement joins TRBV4-2 to TRBJ1-2; perhaps TRBD1 as D (5 bases). The CDR3 sequence is 16 residues long. Germline CDR1 LGHNA, CDR2 YNFKEQ. V lost 1 base and J 8 bases, leaving 20 bases between the germline ends. CDR3 nucleotides: TGTGCCAGCAGCCAAGGGGGGGAGGGTTCCGCCTGGGGCTACACCTTC. Protein: CASSQGGEGSAWGYTF.

This clone has just one count. This same CDR3 is encoded by further DNA sequences in the sample. The chain couples TRBV28 to TRBJ1-2; D is unclear. V was cut by 3 bases and J by 5 bases, with 7 bases left in between. The CDR3 length is 12 residues. Germline CDR1 MDHEN, CDR2 SYDVKM. CDR3 coding DNA: TGTGCCAGCAGTTTCGGCGGTTATGGCTACACCTTC. It is translated as CASSFGGYGYTF.

This chain links TRBV3-1 (or the pseudogene TRBV3-2) with TRBJ1-1; 7 nucleotides line up with TRBD1. CDR1 is LGHDT and CDR2 is YNNKEL in the germline V gene (reference sequence). The junction had 8 bases not matched to a gene; V was cut back by 5 bases and J by 5 bases. The CDR3 loop spans 14 amino acids. CDR3 amino acids: CASSRTGPVTEAFF. CDR3 in DNA: TGTGCCAGCAGCAGGACAGGACCAGTGACTGAAGCTTTCTTT.